Presented here are 27 T cell receptor beta chains from one specimen sequenced in a study of cytomegalovirus exposure and HLA in healthy donors. Amplification used 60 Vbeta primers and 13 Jbeta primers. Sequencing was performed with immunoSEQ multiplex PCR; in TCRdb, only in-frame clones are kept and a portion is missing. The data contain 65,000 or so clones, approximately 77% of them singletons. Sequenced material: PBMCs. All receptors derive from a woman in her forties in good health and CMV-seropositive.

The chain recombines TRBV2 with TRBJ1-4, with D possibly being TRBD1 (6 bases). Germline V gives CDR1 SNHLY, CDR2 FYNNEI. This CDR3 is 14 amino acids long. The V end was cut by 5 bases, the J end by 7 bases, with 14 bases between. The CDR3 DNA reads TGTGCCAGCAGTCCTTCCGGGACATCTGAAAAACTGTTTTTT. As protein: CASSPSGTSEKLFF.

This clone was picked up one time. The V and J genes are TRBV30 and TRBJ2-7, with D tentatively TRBD1 (6 bases). There are 13 residues in the CDR3. Germline V lookup: CDR1 GTSNPN, CDR2 SVGIG (reference sequence). Trimming took 1 base from V and 3 from J, leaving 10 bases between them. Here the CDR3 DNA reads TGTGCCTGGAGTGAGGGGGTGGTCTACGAGCAGTACTTC. Its protein product is CAWSEGVVYEQYF.

The V and J genes are TRBV11-2 and TRBJ2-7; weak D call: TRBD1 (6 bases). Trimming stripped 5 bases from V and 2 bases from J, with 25 bases between. CDR3 length: 18 residues. Germline CDR1 SGHAT, CDR2 FQNNGV. CDR3 amino acids: CASSPIDRPRGMTYEQYF. Here the CDR3 DNA reads TGTGCCAGCAGCCCGATAGACAGGCCCAGGGGAATGACCTACGAGCAGTACTTC.

This clone was seen once. The chain couples TRBV4-3 to TRBJ1-1, with a weak D call TRBD1 (5 bases). CDR3 length: 15 residues. In germline, CDR1 is LGHNA, CDR2 YSLEER. V lost 1 base and J 1 base, leaving 10 bases between the germline ends. Here the CDR3 reads CASSQGGHANTEAFF. As DNA, the CDR3 is TGCGCCAGCAGCCAAGGCGGACATGCGAACACTGAAGCTTTCTTT.

The V gene is TRBV12-5, the J gene TRBJ2-4; 9 bases agree with TRBD2. V shed 1 base and J 6 bases; nucleotides not matched to a gene: 10. Germline V lookup: CDR1 LGHNT, CDR2 FRNRAP. The CDR3 consists of 17 residues. CDR3 in amino acids: CASGLGVGGGAANIQYF. The CDR3 DNA reads as TGTGCTAGTGGTTTGGGAGTTGGCGGGGGGGCCGCAAACATTCAGTACTTC.

This clone was observed a single time. This chain joins TRBV5-1 and TRBJ1-1; the D gene is possibly TRBD1 (5 bases). There are 15 residues in the CDR3. V lost 0 bases and J lost 9, with 18 bases in between. CDR1 is SGHRS and CDR2 is YFSETQ in the germline V gene. The CDR3 bases are TGCGCCAGCAGCTTGGATGGGCAGGGCGGCGGGAAAGCTTTCTTT. It is translated as CASSLDGQGGGKAFF.

The gene calls are TRBV7-9 and TRBJ2-5; possible D gene TRBD2, 5 bases. CDR3 length: 16 amino acids. From germline, CDR1 is SEHNR and CDR2 FQNEAQ (reference sequence). V was shortened by 2 bases and J by 0 bases, with 13 bases between the two germline ends. CDR3 protein: CASSLYGVTDQETQYF. CDR3 bases: TGTGCCAGCAGCTTATACGGGGTGACCGACCAAGAGACCCAGTACTTC.

The genes are TRBV7-2 and TRBJ2-7; D ambiguous. Germline CDR1 SGHTA, CDR2 FQGNSA. The ends were cut back, 2 bases at V and 5 bases at J, with 13 bases in the middle. The CDR3 covers 14 residues. CDR3 in amino acids: CASSLQYFPNEQYF. The CDR3 DNA reads as TGTGCCAGCAGCTTACAATACTTCCCCAACGAGCAGTACTTC.

The chain recombines TRBV19 with TRBJ2-1; a possible D gene is TRBD1 (5 bases). V was cut by 4 bases and J by 9 bases, with 13 bases left in between. CDR3 size: 13 residues. Per germline, CDR1 LNHDA and CDR2 SQIVND (reference sequence). The CDR3 nucleotides are TGTGCCAGTAGTAGGGATTCAGGGTTTGAGCAGTTCTTC. Its translation: CASSRDSGFEQFF.

The chain couples TRBV7-8 to TRBJ1-3, with 11 bases that match TRBD1. V dropped 8 bases and J dropped 6; count of bases not matched to a gene: 6. The CDR3 loop spans 14 amino acids. CDR1 is SGHVS and CDR2 is FQNEAQ in the germline V gene. The DNA of the CDR3 is TGTGCCAGCGGTCGGGACAGGGGGACAAACACCATATATTTT. It codes for CASGRDRGTNTIYF.

This sequence joins TRBV5-5 and TRBJ2-1; 10 positions agree with TRBD2. Germline V CDR1 and CDR2: SGHKS, YYEKEE (reference sequence). The CDR3 is made up of 15 amino acids. V shed 2 bases and J 4 bases; nucleotides not matched to a gene: 3. This CDR3 reads CASSFSGGRYNEQFF. CDR3 nucleotide sequence: TGTGCCAGCAGCTTTAGCGGGGGGCGTTACAATGAGCAGTTCTTC.

The rearrangement links TRBV7-8 to TRBJ2-2, with 12 bases identical to TRBD2. The length of the CDR3 is 17 residues. The V gene end was trimmed by 5 bases and the J gene end by 0 bases; junction bases not matched to a gene: 4. CDR1 and CDR2 from the germline V gene are SGHVS and FQNEAQ. In DNA form, the CDR3 reads TGTGCCAGCAGCCACGGACTAGCGGGGTCGAACACCGGGGAGCTGTTTTTT. Translated: CASSHGLAGSNTGELFF.

This chain connects TRBV5-4 to TRBJ2-6; D might be TRBD1 (6 bases). Germline V lookup: CDR1 SGHNT, CDR2 YYREEE (reference sequence). Trimming removed 4 bases at V and 1 base at J, with 18 bases between. The CDR3 runs to 18 residues. CDR3 DNA: TGTGCCAGCAGCACAAGACAGGTTCTTAGGTCTGGGGCCAACGTCCTGACTTTC. Its protein product is CASSTRQVLRSGANVLTF.

The genes are TRBV4-2 and TRBJ1-3, with D perhaps matching TRBD1 (5 bases). The CDR3 sequence is 15 residues long. The germline V gene encodes CDR1 LGHNA and CDR2 YNFKEQ. The V end was cut by 3 bases, the J end by 3 bases, with 12 bases between. The CDR3 DNA reads TGTGCCAGCAGCCAGTGGGCCGGGGGTGGAAACACCATATATTTT. Translated: CASSQWAGGGNTIYF.

The chain has TRBV7-2 and TRBJ2-5; D is possibly TRBD1 (6 bases). The CDR3 contains 14 residues. Germline V gives CDR1 SGHTA, CDR2 FQGNSA. Trimming took off 4 bases at V and 0 bases at J, with 9 bases between the two ends. The CDR3 coding sequence is TGTGCCAGCAGCTCTTGGACAGACCAAGAGACCCAGTACTTC. Amino acid sequence: CASSSWTDQETQYF.

This sequence joins TRBV4-1 and TRBJ1-1, with TRBD1 matching 7 bases. V lost 6 bases to trimming and J lost 3 bases; unmatched junction nucleotides: 13. CDR1 and CDR2 from the germline V gene are MGHRA and YSYEKL. The CDR3 is 16 residues long. The CDR3 sequence is CASRSPVGQRHTEAFF. The CDR3 region has the DNA TGCGCCAGCAGGTCCCCAGTGGGACAGCGCCACACTGAAGCTTTCTTT.

DNA of the CDR3: TGTGCCAGCAGCTTAGCCCCGGCGGGGGGCACAGATACGCAGTATTTT. Translating it yields CASSLAPAGGTDTQYF. V gene TRBV7-6 combines with J gene TRBJ2-3, with 7 bases aligning to TRBD2. V gave up 0 bases and J gave up 1 base; unmatched junction bases: 4. The CDR3 has 16 amino acids. CDR1 SGHVS and CDR2 FNYEAQ come from the germline V gene.

The genes are TRBV12-5 and TRBJ2-7; 7 positions match TRBD1. Germline assignment: CDR1 LGHNT and CDR2 FRNRAP. Unmatched junction bases numbered 6, after V lost 2 bases and J lost 2 bases. The CDR3 runs 15 residues. The CDR3 reads CASGLPRTGAYEQYF. CDR3 nucleotides: TGTGCTAGTGGTTTGCCACGGACAGGAGCCTACGAGCAGTACTTC.

V usage is TRBV27 and J usage is TRBJ2-1; 7 positions match TRBD1. The V segment lost 7 bases and the J segment 4 bases; nucleotides outside the gene matches: 4. The CDR3 has 13 residues. Per germline, CDR1 MNHEY and CDR2 SMNVEV (reference sequence). The CDR3 here is CASIAGGYNEQFF. CDR3 DNA sequence: TGTGCCAGCATTGCAGGGGGTTACAATGAGCAGTTCTTC.

V usage is TRBV7-2 and J usage is TRBJ2-7; 10 nucleotides align to TRBD1. V was clipped by 6 bases and J by 4 bases; unmatched bases: 9. The CDR3 length is 15 residues. In germline, CDR1 is SGHTA, CDR2 FQGNSA. CDR3 sequence: CASRPDRGPPYEQYF. The CDR3 nucleotides read TGTGCCAGCAGACCAGACAGGGGGCCACCTTACGAGCAGTACTTC.

This sequence joins TRBV5-6 and TRBJ2-1, with 10 bases identical to TRBD2. Germline V lookup: CDR1 SGHDT, CDR2 YYEEEE. The CDR3 has 16 amino acids. V was pared by 2 bases and J by 0 bases, with 2 bases of the junction left unmatched. The CDR3 coding sequence is TGTGCCAGCAGCTTCTTAGCGGGGGGCTCCTACAATGAGCAGTTCTTC. As protein: CASSFLAGGSYNEQFF.

The chain joins TRBV6-1 to TRBJ2-7, with 8 bases identical to TRBD1. J was trimmed by 6 bases and V by 4 bases; bases with no gene match: 11. This CDR3 is built from 15 residues. The germline V gene has CDR1 MNHNS and CDR2 SASEGT. The CDR3 sequence: CASSAPRRGPLEQYF. CDR3 sequence (DNA): TGTGCCAGCAGTGCGCCTCGCAGGGGGCCTCTCGAGCAGTACTTC.

This chain connects TRBV5-1 to TRBJ2-1, with 11 bases that match TRBD2. CDR1 is SGHRS, CDR2 YFSETQ, per germline. This CDR3 is built from 19 residues. Germline trimming cut 1 base from V and 5 bases from J; bases unmatched to any gene: 14. The CDR3 sequence is CASSLTGTSGKKRDNEQFF. The CDR3 DNA is TGCGCCAGCAGCTTGACCGGGACTAGCGGCAAAAAAAGGGACAATGAGCAGTTCTTC.

The gene calls are TRBV4-1 and TRBJ2-7; TRBD1 agrees at 7 bases. The germline CDR1 and CDR2 sequences are MGHRA and YSYEKL. This CDR3 spans 14 amino acids. Losses at the gene ends were 0 bases for V and 6 bases for J; bases not matched to a gene: 5. The CDR3 DNA sequence: TGCGCCAGCAGCCAAGATGACAGGGAAGGCGAGCAGTACTTC. It encodes CASSQDDREGEQYF.

This clone was seen a handful of times. The V gene is TRBV6-1, the J gene TRBJ2-1; TRBD2 might be the D (5 bases). This CDR3 has 11 amino acids. The V gene's germline CDR1 is MNHNS and CDR2 SASEGT. The ends were cut back, 6 bases at V and 8 bases at J, with 8 bases in the middle. The CDR3 DNA follows: TGTGCCAGCAGGGAGGTGGATGAGCAGTTCTTC. It translates to CASREVDEQFF.

This clone was counted only a few times. The rearrangement links TRBV5-6 to TRBJ2-1; the D gene is possibly TRBD2 (6 bases). The CDR3 is 14 residues long. Germline assignment: CDR1 SGHDT and CDR2 YYEEEE. The V end lost 0 bases, the J end lost 9 bases, and 13 bases lay between the germline ends. DNA of the CDR3: TGTGCCAGCAGCTTGGGCAGGGCCGGGGGTGAGCAGTTCTTC. Translation gives CASSLGRAGGEQFF.

CDR3 bases: TGTGCCAGCACGCGGGAGCAGGCCCAGGTAACGACCTACGAGCAGTACTTC. This codes for CASTREQAQVTTYEQYF. V is TRBV5-5 and J is TRBJ2-7; 7 nucleotides align to TRBD2. Germline-derived CDR1 and CDR2 are SGHKS and YYEKEE (reference sequence). J was trimmed by 2 bases and V by 6 bases; bases with no gene match: 17. The CDR3 runs 17 residues.